The 8 T cell receptor beta chains below were found in one sample sequenced in a study of CD8+ T cells in alopecia areata. Isolated RNA was reverse transcribed into cDNA used as the sequencing template. Measured with immunoSEQ multiplex PCR; TCRdb has only the in-frame clones, and not every one. This table holds fewer than 110,000 clones, approximately 58% found once. The specimen was CD4+ T cells sorted from blood. The source is a human donor in good health.

The chain combines TRBV5-4 with TRBJ2-3, with TRBD1 as a possible D gene (6 bases). V shed 1 base and J shed 1 base, with 7 bases lying between them. There are 14 residues in the CDR3. The germline CDR1 and CDR2 sequences are SGHNT and YYREEE (reference sequence). As DNA, the CDR3 is TGTGCCAGCAGCTTGAAGGGGGGCACAGATACGCAGTATTTT. This gives the protein CASSLKGGTDTQYF.

The V call is TRBV25-1, the J call TRBJ2-7, with D unresolved. In germline, CDR1 is MGHDK, CDR2 SYGVNS. CDR3 length equals 13 residues. Trimming stripped 2 bases from V and 3 bases from J, with 8 bases between. The CDR3, as DNA: TGTGCCAGCAGTGAACTAGGAGTCTACGAGCAGTACTTC. Amino acid sequence: CASSELGVYEQYF.

This rearrangement joins TRBV19 to TRBJ2-3; D is unresolved. Trimming removed 3 bases from V and 2 bases from J, with 6 bases in between. The CDR3 runs to 13 residues. Germline lookup yields CDR1 LNHDA and CDR2 SQIVND (reference sequence). For the CDR3, the DNA is TGTGCCAGTAGTATCGAGGACACAGATACGCAGTATTTT. Protein product: CASSIEDTDTQYF.

This chain joins TRBV2 and TRBJ2-5; D possibly corresponds to TRBD1 (6 bases). Trimming left V 3 bases short and J 7 bases short, with 9 bases between. The CDR3 covers 12 residues. Germline lookup yields CDR1 SNHLY and CDR2 FYNNEI. The CDR3 reads CASSDVGGTQYF. DNA of the CDR3: TGTGCCAGCAGTGATGTAGGGGGGACCCAGTACTTC.

Only one count was recorded for this clone. V is TRBV29-1 and J is TRBJ1-2, with TRBD1 as a possible D gene (6 bases). V was cut by 4 bases and J by 4 bases, with 7 bases left in between. The germline V gene encodes CDR1 SQVTM and CDR2 ANQGSEA. The CDR3 consists of 11 residues. CDR3 residues: CSVGGLYGYTF. Written as DNA, the CDR3 is TGCAGCGTTGGGGGGCTCTATGGCTACACCTTC.

As for this clone: This specimen includes other DNA sequences encoding the same CDR3. V gene TRBV19 combines with J gene TRBJ2-5; possible D gene TRBD2, 6 bases. The CDR3 runs 13 residues. The germline gives CDR1 LNHDA, CDR2 SQIVND (reference sequence). V was clipped by 3 bases and J by 2 bases, with 7 bases between them. CDR3: CASSIGGQETQYF. The DNA of the CDR3 is TGTGCCAGTAGTATCGGGGGTCAAGAGACCCAGTACTTC.

This chain connects TRBV6-5 to TRBJ2-5; D is perhaps TRBD2 (6 bases). The length of the CDR3 is 15 residues. Trimming removed 6 bases from V and 2 bases from J, with 16 bases in between. Germline CDR1 MNHEY, CDR2 SVGAGI. DNA of the CDR3: TGTGCCAGCAGCCTCGGGACTTTCGGACAAGAGACCCAGTACTTC. It translates to CASSLGTFGQETQYF.

The gene calls are TRBV12-5 and TRBJ2-5, with 13 bases matching TRBD2. The germline V gene has CDR1 LGHNT and CDR2 FRNRAP. This CDR3 is built from 12 residues. The J segment lost 11 bases and the V segment lost 5 bases, leaving 2 bases of the junction unmatched. Written as DNA, the CDR3 is TGTGCTAGTGGTCCGGGACTAGCGGGGCAGTACTTC. Translating gives CASGPGLAGQYF.